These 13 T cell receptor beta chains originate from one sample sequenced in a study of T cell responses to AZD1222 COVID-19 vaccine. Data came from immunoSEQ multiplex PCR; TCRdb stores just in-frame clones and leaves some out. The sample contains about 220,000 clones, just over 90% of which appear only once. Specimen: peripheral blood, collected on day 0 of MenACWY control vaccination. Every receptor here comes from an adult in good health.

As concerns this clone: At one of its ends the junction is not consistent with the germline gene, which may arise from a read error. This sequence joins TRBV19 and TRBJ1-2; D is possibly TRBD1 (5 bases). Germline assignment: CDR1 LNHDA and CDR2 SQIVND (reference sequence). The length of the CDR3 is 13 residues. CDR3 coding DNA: TGTGCCAGTAGTCCCCCCGAGGGCACGAAAGGGGTCTTC. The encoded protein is CASSPPEGTKGVF.

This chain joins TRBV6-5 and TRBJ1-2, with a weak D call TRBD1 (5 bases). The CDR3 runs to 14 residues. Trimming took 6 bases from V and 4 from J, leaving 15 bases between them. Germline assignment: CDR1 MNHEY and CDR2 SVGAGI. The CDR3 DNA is TGTGCCAGCAGCTTGGGACCTAATTCCTATGGCTACACCTTC. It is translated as CASSLGPNSYGYTF.

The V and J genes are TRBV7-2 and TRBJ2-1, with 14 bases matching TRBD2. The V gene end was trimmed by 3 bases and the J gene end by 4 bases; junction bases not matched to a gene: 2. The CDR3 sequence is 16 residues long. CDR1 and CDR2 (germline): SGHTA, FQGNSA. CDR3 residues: CASSLTSGGGYNEQFF. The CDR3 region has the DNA TGTGCCAGCAGCTTGACTAGCGGGGGGGGTTACAATGAGCAGTTCTTC.

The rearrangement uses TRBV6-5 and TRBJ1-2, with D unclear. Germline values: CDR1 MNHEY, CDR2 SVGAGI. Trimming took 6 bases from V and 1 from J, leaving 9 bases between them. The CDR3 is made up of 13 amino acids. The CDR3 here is CASSRSVNYGYTF. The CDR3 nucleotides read TGTGCCAGCAGCCGTTCGGTTAACTATGGCTACACCTTC.

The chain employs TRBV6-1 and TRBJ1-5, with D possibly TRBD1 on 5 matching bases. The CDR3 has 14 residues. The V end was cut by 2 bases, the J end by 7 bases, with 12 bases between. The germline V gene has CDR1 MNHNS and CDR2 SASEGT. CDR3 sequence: CASSETLRGQPQHF. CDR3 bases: TGTGCCAGCAGTGAAACATTGCGGGGCCAGCCCCAGCATTTT.

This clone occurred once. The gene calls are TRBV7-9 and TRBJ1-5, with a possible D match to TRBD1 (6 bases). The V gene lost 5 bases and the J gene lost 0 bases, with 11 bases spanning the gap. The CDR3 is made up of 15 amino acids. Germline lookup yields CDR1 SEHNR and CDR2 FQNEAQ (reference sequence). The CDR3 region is CASSAGTNSNQPQHF. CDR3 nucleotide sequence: TGTGCCAGCAGCGCCGGGACAAATAGCAATCAGCCCCAGCATTTT.

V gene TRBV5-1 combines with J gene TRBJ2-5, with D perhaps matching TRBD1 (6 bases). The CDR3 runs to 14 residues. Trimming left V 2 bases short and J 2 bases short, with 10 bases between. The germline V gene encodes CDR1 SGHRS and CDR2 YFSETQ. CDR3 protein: CASSFGRGQETQYF. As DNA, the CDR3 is TGCGCCAGCAGCTTCGGCAGGGGACAAGAGACCCAGTACTTC. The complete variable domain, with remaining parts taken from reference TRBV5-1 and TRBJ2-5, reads KAGVTQTPRYLIKTRGQQVTLSCSPISGHRSVSWYQQTPGQGLQFLFEYFSETQRNKGNFPGRFSGRQFSNSRSEMNVSTLELGDSALYLCASSFGRGQETQYFGPGTRLLVL.

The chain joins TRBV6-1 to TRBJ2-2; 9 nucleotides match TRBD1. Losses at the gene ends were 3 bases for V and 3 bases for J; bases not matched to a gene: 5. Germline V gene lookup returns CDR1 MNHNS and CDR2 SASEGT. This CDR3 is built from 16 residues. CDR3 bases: TGTGCCAGCAGTGATCACGGACAGGGGTACACCGGGGAGCTGTTTTTT. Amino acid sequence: CASSDHGQGYTGELFF.

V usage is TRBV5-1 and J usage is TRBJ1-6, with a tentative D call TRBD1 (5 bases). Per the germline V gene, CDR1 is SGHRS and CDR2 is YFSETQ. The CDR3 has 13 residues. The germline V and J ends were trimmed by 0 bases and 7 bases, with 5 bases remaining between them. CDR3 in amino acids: CASSLAGNSPLHF. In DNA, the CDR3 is TGCGCCAGCAGCTTGGCAGGGAATTCACCCCTCCACTTT.

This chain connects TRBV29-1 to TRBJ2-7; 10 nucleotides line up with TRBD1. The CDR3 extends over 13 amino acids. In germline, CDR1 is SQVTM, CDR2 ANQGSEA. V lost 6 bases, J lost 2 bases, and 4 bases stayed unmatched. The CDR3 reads CSVAGQGAYEQYF. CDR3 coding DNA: TGCAGCGTGGCAGGACAGGGGGCCTACGAGCAGTACTTC.

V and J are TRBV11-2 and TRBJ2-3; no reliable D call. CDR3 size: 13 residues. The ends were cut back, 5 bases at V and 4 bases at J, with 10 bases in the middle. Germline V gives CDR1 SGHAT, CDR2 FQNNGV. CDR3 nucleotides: TGTGCCAGCAGCCCCCGAAGTGCAGATACGCAGTATTTT. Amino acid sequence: CASSPRSADTQYF.

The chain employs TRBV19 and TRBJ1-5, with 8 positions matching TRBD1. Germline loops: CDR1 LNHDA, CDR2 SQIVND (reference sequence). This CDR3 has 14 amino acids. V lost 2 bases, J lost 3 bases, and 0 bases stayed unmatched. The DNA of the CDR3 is TGTGCCAGTAGTATACAGGGGGCCAATCAGCCCCAGCATTTT. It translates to CASSIQGANQPQHF.

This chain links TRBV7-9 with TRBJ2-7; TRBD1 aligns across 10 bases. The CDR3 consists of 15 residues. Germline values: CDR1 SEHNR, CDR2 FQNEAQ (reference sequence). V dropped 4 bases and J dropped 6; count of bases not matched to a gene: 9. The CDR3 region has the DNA TGTGCCAGCAGCTACTACCCCGGGACAGGGGTCGAGCAGTACTTC. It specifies CASSYYPGTGVEQYF.